The 13 T cell receptor beta chains below all came from one sample that was sequenced in a study of graft-versus-host responses after intestinal transplantation. These TCRs' antigens remain unknown. TCRdb's table, derived via immunoSEQ multiplex PCR, lists solely in-frame clones and lacks some. The table records 40,000 or so clones, 90% to 95% of them present only once. This specimen consisted of unstimulated CD8+ T cells sorted from spleen or lymph node cells, obtained before transplant. These receptors were obtained from a human donor who was the organ donor for an intestinal transplant.

The V gene is TRBV4-1, the J gene TRBJ2-5; a possible D gene is TRBD2 (7 bases). Germline values: CDR1 MGHRA, CDR2 YSYEKL. V was pared by 0 bases and J by 4 bases, with 30 bases between. This CDR3 has 21 amino acids. The CDR3 sequence is CASSQDTIALAEGGVRETQYF. The CDR3 DNA follows: TGCGCCAGCAGCCAAGATACCATCGCGCTAGCGGAGGGGGGGGTACGAGAGACCCAGTACTTC.

The genes are TRBV2 and TRBJ1-2, with D tentatively TRBD1 (5 bases). This CDR3 spans 15 amino acids. Germline V gene sequence: CDR1 SNHLY, CDR2 FYNNEI. V was pared by 3 bases and J by 5 bases, with 16 bases between. CDR3: CASSEVAGWEYGYTF. CDR3 DNA: TGTGCCAGCAGTGAGGTGGCAGGGTGGGAATATGGCTACACCTTC.

The chain recombines TRBV7-9 with TRBJ2-2; D unclear. The germline V gene encodes CDR1 SEHNR and CDR2 FQNEAQ (reference sequence). The CDR3 has 16 amino acids. Trimming removed 0 bases at V and 4 bases at J, with 12 bases between. CDR3 in amino acids: CASSLAQKVLTGELFF. For the CDR3, the DNA is TGTGCCAGCAGCTTAGCTCAAAAGGTCCTCACCGGGGAGCTGTTTTTT.

The genes are TRBV2 and TRBJ1-1, with no clear D. The length of the CDR3 is 15 residues. Trimming took 3 bases from V and 6 from J, leaving 17 bases between them. Germline CDR1 is SNHLY and CDR2 is FYNNEI. As DNA, the CDR3 is TGTGCCAGCAGTGAGATTTGGCATGTTACGGCTGAAGCTTTCTTT. Translation: CASSEIWHVTAEAFF.

The chain uses TRBV11-2 and TRBJ2-5, with D maybe TRBD2 (6 bases). Trimming left V 3 bases short and J 2 bases short, with 13 bases between. CDR3 length equals 15 residues. CDR1 and CDR2 from the germline V gene are SGHAT and FQNNGV. CDR3 sequence: CASSFASGRQETQYF. The CDR3 region has the DNA TGTGCCAGCAGCTTCGCGAGCGGGCGACAAGAGACCCAGTACTTC.

The chain uses TRBV7-2 and TRBJ2-1, with TRBD1 as a possible D gene (6 bases). This CDR3 comprises 15 residues. V dropped 2 bases and J dropped 3 bases, with 11 bases sitting between them. Per the germline V gene, CDR1 is SGHTA and CDR2 is FQGNSA. CDR3 in amino acids: CASSLYRAGYNEQFF. CDR3 bases: TGTGCCAGCAGCTTATACAGGGCTGGCTACAATGAGCAGTTCTTC.

The chain carries TRBV11-2 and TRBJ2-5; D ambiguous. The CDR3 totals 16 residues. Germline loops: CDR1 SGHAT, CDR2 FQNNGV. Trimming pared 4 bases from V and 5 bases from J, leaving 20 bases between. The CDR3 coding sequence is TGTGCCAGCAGCTCAACCCCGGACGGGTCTCGGGAGACCCAGTACTTC. Its protein is CASSSTPDGSRETQYF.

The genes are TRBV9 and TRBJ1-6; D might be TRBD1 (5 bases). Germline CDR1 reads SGDLS; CDR2 reads YYNGEE. Trimming removed 0 bases from V and 0 bases from J, with 10 bases in between. This CDR3 has 17 residues. CDR3 sequence: CASSVGDLSSYNSPLHF. CDR3 DNA: TGTGCCAGCAGCGTAGGGGACCTTAGCTCCTATAATTCACCCCTCCACTTT.

The rearrangement links TRBV4-3 to TRBJ2-1; 10 bases align to TRBD2. The germline V gene has CDR1 LGHNA and CDR2 YSLEER. With V trimmed by 0 bases and J by 0 bases, 5 bases remained unmatched. The CDR3 is made up of 18 amino acids. CDR3 residues: CASSQDPSGGFSYNEQFF. CDR3 bases: TGCGCCAGCAGCCAAGATCCTAGCGGGGGCTTCTCCTACAATGAGCAGTTCTTC.

The chain couples TRBV19 to TRBJ2-7; 7 bases agree with TRBD2. There are 15 residues in the CDR3. Germline V gene lookup returns CDR1 LNHDA and CDR2 SQIVND (reference sequence). Trimming took 1 base from V and 2 from J; bases not matched to a gene: 5. The DNA of the CDR3 is TGTGCCAGTAGTATAGTAAGAGCGGGGCCCTACGAGCAGTACTTC. Amino acids: CASSIVRAGPYEQYF.

The J gene is TRBJ2-5, the V gene TRBV11-2, with 12 bases fitting TRBD2. The assigned J gene may be wrong: the sequence end matches TRBJ2-7 better. Germline CDR1 is SGHAT and CDR2 is FQNNGV. This CDR3 is 15 amino acids long. The DNA of the CDR3 is TGTGCCAGCAGCCCGACTAGCGGGGGCCCCTACGAGCAGTACTTC. Its translation is CASSPTSGGPYEQYF.

The J gene is TRBJ1-1, the V gene TRBV10-3; D may be TRBD1 (5 bases). V shed 10 bases and J shed 3 bases, with 15 bases lying between them. Germline V gives CDR1 ENHRY, CDR2 SYGVKD. CDR3 length: 13 amino acids. CDR3 sequence (DNA): TGTGCCACGGGACTATATAGGGACACTGAAGCTTTCTTT. Translation gives CATGLYRDTEAFF.

This chain uses TRBV30 with TRBJ2-3; 7 bases fit TRBD2. Unmatched junction bases numbered 10, after V lost 1 base and J lost 6 bases. This CDR3 region has 15 residues. CDR1 and CDR2 from the germline V gene are GTSNPN and SVGIG (reference sequence). CDR3 protein: CAWSAGLESTDTQYF. Written as DNA, the CDR3 is TGTGCCTGGAGTGCCGGACTAGAGTCCACCGATACGCAGTATTTT. Full variable domain (rest looked up from reference TRBV30 and TRBJ2-3): SQTIHQWPATLVQPVGSPLSLECTVEGTSNPNLYWYRQAAGRGLQLLFYSVGIGQISSEVPQNLSASRPQDRQFILSSKKLLLSDSGFYLCAWSAGLESTDTQYFGPGTRLTVL.